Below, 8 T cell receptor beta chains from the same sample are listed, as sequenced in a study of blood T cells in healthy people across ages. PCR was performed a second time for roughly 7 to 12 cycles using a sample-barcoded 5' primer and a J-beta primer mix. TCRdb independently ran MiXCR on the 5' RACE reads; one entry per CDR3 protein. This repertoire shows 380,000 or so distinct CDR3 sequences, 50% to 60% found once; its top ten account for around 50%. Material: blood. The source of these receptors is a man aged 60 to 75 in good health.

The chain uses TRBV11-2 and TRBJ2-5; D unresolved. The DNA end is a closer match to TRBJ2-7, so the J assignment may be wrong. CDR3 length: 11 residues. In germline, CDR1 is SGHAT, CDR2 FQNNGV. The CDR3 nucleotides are TGTGCCAGCAGCCTACGGGCCGAGCAGTACTTC. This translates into CASSLRAEQYF.

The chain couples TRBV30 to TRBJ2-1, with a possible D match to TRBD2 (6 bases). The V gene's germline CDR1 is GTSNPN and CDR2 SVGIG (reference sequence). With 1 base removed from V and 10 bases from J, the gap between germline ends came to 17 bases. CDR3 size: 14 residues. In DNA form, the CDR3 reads TGTGCCTGGAGTGGGTCTGGCGGGAAAGGCGAGCAGTTCTTC. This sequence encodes CAWSGSGGKGEQFF.

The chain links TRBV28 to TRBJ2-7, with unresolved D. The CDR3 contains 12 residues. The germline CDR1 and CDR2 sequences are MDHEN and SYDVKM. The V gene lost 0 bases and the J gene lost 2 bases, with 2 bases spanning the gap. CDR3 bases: TGTGCCAGCAGTTTATGGGCCTACGAGCAGTACTTC. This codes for CASSLWAYEQYF.

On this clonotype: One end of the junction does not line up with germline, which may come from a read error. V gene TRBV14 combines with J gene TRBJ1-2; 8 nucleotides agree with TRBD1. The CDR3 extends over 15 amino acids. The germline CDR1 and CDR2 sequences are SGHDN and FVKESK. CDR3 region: CASGQRQGPSYGYTF. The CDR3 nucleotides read TGTGCCAGCGGCCAACGACAGGGGCCAAGCTATGGCTACACCTTC.

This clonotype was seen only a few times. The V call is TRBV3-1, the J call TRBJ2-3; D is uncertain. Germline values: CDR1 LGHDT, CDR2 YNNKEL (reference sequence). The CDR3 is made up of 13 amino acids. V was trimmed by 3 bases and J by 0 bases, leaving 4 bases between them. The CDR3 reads CASSHESTDTQYF. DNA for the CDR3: TGTGCCAGCAGCCACGAAAGCACAGATACGCAGTATTTT.

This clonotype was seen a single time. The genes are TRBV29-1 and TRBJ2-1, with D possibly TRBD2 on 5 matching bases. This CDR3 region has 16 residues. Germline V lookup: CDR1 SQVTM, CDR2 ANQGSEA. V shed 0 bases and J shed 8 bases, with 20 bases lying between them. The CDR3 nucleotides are TGCAGCGTTGAAGATAGGCTCACGGGATCCTCCGATGAGCAGTTCTTC. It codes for CSVEDRLTGSSDEQFF.

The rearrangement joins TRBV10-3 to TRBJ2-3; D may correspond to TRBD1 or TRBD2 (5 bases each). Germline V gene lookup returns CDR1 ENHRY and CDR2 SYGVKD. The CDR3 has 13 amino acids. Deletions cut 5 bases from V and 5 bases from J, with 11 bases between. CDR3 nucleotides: TGTGCCATCAGTTGGGACGTTGGAGATACGCAGTATTTT. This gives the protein CAISWDVGDTQYF.

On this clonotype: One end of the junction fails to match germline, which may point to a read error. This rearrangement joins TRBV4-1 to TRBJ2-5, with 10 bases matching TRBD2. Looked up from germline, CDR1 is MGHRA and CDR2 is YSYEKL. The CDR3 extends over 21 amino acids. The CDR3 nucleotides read TGCGCCAGCAGCCAAGTTGATCCCCCTAGCGGGAGTAGCGGGTTTGAAGAGGCCCAGTACTTC. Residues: CASSQVDPPSGSSGFEEAQYF.